The 4 T cell receptor beta chains below come from one sample, sequenced in a study of cytomegalovirus exposure and HLA in healthy donors. The PCR used 60 Vbeta and 13 Jbeta primers. The table came from immunoSEQ multiplex PCR; TCRdb's copy has only in-frame clones and leaves some out. The sample contains approximately 120,000 clones, roughly 80% of which appear only once. Material for sequencing was PBMCs. Receptors were obtained from a female donor in good health and CMV-seronegative.

This clone has just one count. The gene calls are TRBV15 and TRBJ2-5; perhaps TRBD1 as D (6 bases). The J call may be faulty, since TRBJ2-7 better matches the DNA end. CDR1 is LNHNV, CDR2 YYDKDF, per germline (reference sequence). The CDR3 extends over 15 amino acids. The CDR3 nucleotides read TGTGCCACCAGCAGAGTGGCGACAGGAACCTACGAGCAGTACTTC. Amino acids: CATSRVATGTYEQYF.

The chain carries TRBV9 and TRBJ2-7, with TRBD2 matching over 7 bases. After removal of 5 bases from V and 0 bases from J, the junction contained 5 bases not matched to a gene. The V gene's germline CDR1 is SGDLS and CDR2 YYNGEE. The CDR3 loop spans 14 amino acids. The CDR3 nucleotides read TGTGCCAGCAGTGGATCTAGCGGCTCCTACGAGCAGTACTTC. Its protein is CASSGSSGSYEQYF.

The V gene is TRBV5-5, the J gene TRBJ1-2, with D possibly matching TRBD1 (5 bases). V lost 0 bases to trimming and J lost 5 bases, with 14 bases between them. Germline CDR1 reads SGHKS; CDR2 reads YYEKEE (reference sequence). This CDR3 contains 15 residues. CDR3 loop: CASSLGAGLGYGYTF. In nucleotides, the CDR3 is TGTGCCAGCAGCTTGGGTGCAGGGCTAGGGTATGGCTACACCTTC. The full variable domain, in which reference TRBV5-5 and TRBJ1-2 provide the parts outside the CDR3, is DAGVTQSPTHLIKTRGQQVTLRCSPISGHKSVSWYQQVLGQGPQFIFQYYEKEERGRGNFPDRFSARQFPNYSSELNVNALLLGDSALYLCASSLGAGLGYGYTFGSGTRLTVV.

Details on this clone: The limits of the CDR3 on the DNA are not certain, so only TCRdb's listed CDR3 is given. V usage is TRBV19 and J usage is TRBJ2-2; no DNA check was done on the table's D call, TRBD2. The CDR3 length is 15 residues, termini included. The germline V gene has CDR1 LNHDA and CDR2 SQIVND (reference sequence). CDR3: CASSIRPLRAGELFF.